This TCR beta chain was captured in a study of T cell changes during pregnancy in multiple sclerosis. Germline trimming cut 3 bases from V and 2 bases from J; bases unmatched to any gene: 0. This CDR3 has 13 residues. The germline V gene encodes CDR1 SGHKS and CDR2 YYEKEE (reference sequence). Some clones are missing from TCRdb's copy, which holds only in-frame ones; the method was immunoSEQ multiplex PCR. The sample has 45,000 to 55,000 clones, about nine tenths seen once. The sequence derives from a female donor in good health, enrolled as a control in a pregnancy study. The specimen was CD4+ T cells from peripheral blood mononuclear cells, collected after pregnancy. V is TRBV5-5 and J is TRBJ1-2; 8 positions match TRBD1. DNA for the CDR3: TGTGCCAGCAGCTGGGACAGGAACTATGGCTACACCTTC. Translating gives CASSWDRNYGYTF.